This section outlines one T cell receptor beta chain sequence together with its context. The V and J ends lost 1 base and 2 bases respectively, with 12 bases between them. CDR1 is SEHNR, CDR2 FQNEAQ, per germline (reference sequence). This CDR3 is 16 amino acids long. This entry comes from a study of cytomegalovirus exposure and HLA in healthy donors. This PCR relied on a set of 60 Vbeta primers and 13 Jbeta primers. Generated by immunoSEQ multiplex PCR, the TCRdb table keeps only in-frame clones and is missing some. Of roughly 150,000 clones in the sample, about 76% were seen once. The TCR sequence derives from a woman between 18 and 29 years old in good health and CMV-seropositive. This rearrangement joins TRBV7-9 to TRBJ2-1; D might be TRBD1 (6 bases). The sequenced sample was PBMCs. The CDR3 DNA reads as TGTGCCAGCAGCTTAGGGGGGCTTGTGGCCTACAATGAGCAGTTCTTC. It specifies CASSLGGLVAYNEQFF.